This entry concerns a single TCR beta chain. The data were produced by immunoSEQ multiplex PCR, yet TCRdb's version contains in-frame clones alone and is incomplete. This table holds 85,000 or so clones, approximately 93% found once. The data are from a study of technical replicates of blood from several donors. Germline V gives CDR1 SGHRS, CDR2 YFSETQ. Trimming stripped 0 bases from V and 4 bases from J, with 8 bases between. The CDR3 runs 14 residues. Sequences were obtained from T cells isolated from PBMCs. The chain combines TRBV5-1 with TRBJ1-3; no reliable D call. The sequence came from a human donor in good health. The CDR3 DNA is TGCGCCAGCAGCTTGGGAGGTCAGGGAAACACCATATATTTT. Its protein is CASSLGGQGNTIYF.